A single sample is the source of the 28 T cell receptor beta chains below, sequenced in a study of blood T cell repertoires in COVID-19. Produced via immunoSEQ multiplex PCR; TCRdb's table is partial and in-frame only. The data contain some 170,000 clones, over 75% of them singletons. Sequenced: peripheral blood. The receptor source for this set is a woman between 65 and 79 years old with acute or convalescent COVID-19.

The chain combines TRBV6-2 or TRBV6-3 with TRBJ2-2; 9 nucleotides align to TRBD2. Unmatched junction bases numbered 8, after V lost 6 bases and J lost 3 bases. Germline CDR1 is MNHEY and CDR2 is SVGEGT. This CDR3 contains 16 residues. The CDR3 region is CASRPGLAGYTGELFF. The CDR3 coding sequence is TGTGCCAGCAGACCTGGGCTAGCGGGATACACCGGGGAGCTGTTTTTT.

The rearrangement joins TRBV20-1 to TRBJ2-3; 13 bases fit TRBD2. The CDR3 contains 16 residues. The germline V gene has CDR1 DFQATT and CDR2 SNEGSKA (reference sequence). Trimming cost V 3 bases and J 2 bases; bases outside gene matches: 5. CDR3 protein: CSASKGTSGVTDTQYF. Written as DNA, the CDR3 is TGCAGTGCTAGTAAAGGGACTAGCGGGGTCACAGATACGCAGTATTTT.

V and J are TRBV28 and TRBJ2-5; 11 bases are a match to TRBD1. The CDR3 has 15 amino acids. Trimming removed 4 bases from V and 1 base from J; junction bases left unmatched: 2. Germline V gene sequence: CDR1 MDHEN, CDR2 SYDVKM. CDR3 residues: CASSSGQGAQETQYF. CDR3 sequence (DNA): TGTGCCAGCAGTTCCGGACAGGGGGCCCAAGAGACCCAGTACTTC. Full variable domain (rest looked up from reference TRBV28 and TRBJ2-5): DVKVTQSSRYLVKRTGEKVFLECVQDMDHENMFWYRQDPGLGLRLIYFSYDVKMKEKGDIPEGYSVSREKKERFSLILESASTNQTSMYLCASSSGQGAQETQYFGPGTRLLVL.

This clone is a singleton in its sample. The V call is TRBV2, the J call TRBJ1-3, with 7 bases fitting TRBD1. With 3 bases clipped from V and 4 bases from J, the junction kept 3 bases outside the gene matches. There are 14 residues in the CDR3. Germline values: CDR1 SNHLY, CDR2 FYNNEI. CDR3 nucleotide sequence: TGTGCCAGCAGTGACAGGGGGTTCGGAAACACCATATATTTT. It codes for CASSDRGFGNTIYF.

This clone was counted only a few times. The V call is TRBV5-1, the J call TRBJ1-2, with TRBD1 identical over 8 bases. The V segment lost 3 bases and the J segment 3 bases; nucleotides outside the gene matches: 7. Germline-derived CDR1 and CDR2 are SGHRS and YFSETQ. This CDR3 is built from 15 residues. CDR3 nucleotide sequence: TGCGCCAGCAGCTCCCTGACAGGGGCGGACTATGGCTACACCTTC. It specifies CASSSLTGADYGYTF. Using reference TRBV5-1 and TRBJ1-2 for the parts outside the CDR3, the full variable domain is KAGVTQTPRYLIKTRGQQVTLSCSPISGHRSVSWYQQTPGQGLQFLFEYFSETQRNKGNFPGRFSGRQFSNSRSEMNVSTLELGDSALYLCASSSLTGADYGYTFGSGTRLTVV.

The chain carries TRBV10-2 and TRBJ2-7, with 10 bases that match TRBD2. V was pared by 0 bases and J by 3 bases, with 5 bases of the junction left unmatched. The CDR3 consists of 16 residues. Germline loops: CDR1 WSHSY, CDR2 SAAADI. The CDR3 spells CASSESLGLADYEQYF. As DNA, the CDR3 is TGCGCCAGCAGTGAGTCCCTAGGACTAGCGGACTACGAGCAGTACTTC.

The chain carries TRBV6-5 and TRBJ1-5; TRBD1 agrees at 8 bases. In germline, CDR1 is MNHEY, CDR2 SVGAGI. The CDR3 contains 14 residues. The ends lost 11 bases at V and 5 bases at J; junction bases unmatched: 11. Written as DNA, the CDR3 is TGTGCCTTAAGCTGGCAGGGGGCCCATCAGCCCCAGCATTTT. Translation: CALSWQGAHQPQHF.

This clone has only a few counts. The rearrangement links TRBV24-1 to TRBJ2-3; TRBD2 matches at 8 bases. V gave up 10 bases and J gave up 8 bases; unmatched junction bases: 10. Germline-derived CDR1 and CDR2 are KGHDR and SFDVKD. The CDR3 extends over 13 amino acids. CDR3 nucleotide sequence: TGTGCCACAGCGGGAGCGAATGGTGTTACGCAGTATTTT. Protein sequence: CATAGANGVTQYF.

The chain has TRBV25-1 and TRBJ2-2; tentatively, D is TRBD2 (6 bases). The germline V gene has CDR1 MGHDK and CDR2 SYGVNS. V gave up 3 bases and J gave up 4 bases, with 15 bases separating them. The CDR3 spans 16 residues. The CDR3 DNA sequence: TGTGCCAGCAGTGATAGCCCGGGGGAACTCACCGGGGAGCTGTTTTTT. This codes for CASSDSPGELTGELFF. The full variable domain, in which reference TRBV25-1 and TRBJ2-2 provide the parts outside the CDR3, is EADIYQTPRYLVIGTGKKITLECSQTMGHDKMYWYQQDPGMELHLIHYSYGVNSTEKGDLSSESTVSRIRTEHFPLTLESARPSHTSQYLCASSDSPGELTGELFFGEGSRLTVL.

This chain uses TRBV5-4 with TRBJ2-7; weak D call: TRBD2 (6 bases). Germline CDR1 and CDR2: SGHNT and YYREEE (reference sequence). V lost 2 bases and J lost 0, with 9 bases in between. The CDR3 extends over 14 amino acids. Here the CDR3 reads CASSFSGSSYEQYF. The DNA for the CDR3 is TGTGCCAGCAGCTTTAGCGGAAGCTCCTACGAGCAGTACTTC.

The gene calls are TRBV5-1 and TRBJ2-7, with 9 bases that match TRBD1. This CDR3 has 16 amino acids. CDR1 SGHRS and CDR2 YFSETQ come from the germline V gene. V lost 4 bases to trimming and J lost 5 bases; unmatched junction nucleotides: 13. DNA of the CDR3: TGCGCCAGCAGCGCACAGACCGGGACAGGGAACCACGAGCAGTACTTC. As protein: CASSAQTGTGNHEQYF.

CDR3 in amino acids: CASRPLAVQETQYF. In DNA, the CDR3 is TGTGCCAGCAGGCCACTAGCGGTCCAAGAGACCCAGTACTTC. The chain joins TRBV2 to TRBJ2-5, with 8 nucleotides matching TRBD2. V lost 6 bases and J lost 1; bases outside the gene matches: 4. Germline CDR1 reads SNHLY; CDR2 reads FYNNEI. The CDR3 loop spans 14 amino acids.

The chain combines TRBV2 with TRBJ2-1; D gene uncertain. The CDR3 is 13 amino acids. V was shortened by 6 bases and J by 6 bases, with 12 bases between the two germline ends. The germline CDR1 and CDR2 sequences are SNHLY and FYNNEI. CDR3 region: CASSRDTGNEQFF. The CDR3 nucleotides read TGTGCCAGCAGCCGTGATACGGGCAATGAGCAGTTCTTC.

The rearrangement uses TRBV5-1 and TRBJ2-1; TRBD2 aligns across 11 bases. The CDR3 consists of 17 residues. V trimming: 0 bases; J trimming: 8 bases; junction bases outside the gene matches: 10. Germline V gene data show CDR1 as SGHRS and CDR2 as YFSETQ. The CDR3 is CASSLAGSGRAVDEQFF. The CDR3 DNA follows: TGCGCCAGCAGCTTGGCGGGTAGCGGGAGGGCGGTCGATGAGCAGTTCTTC. Full variable domain (missing parts from reference TRBV5-1 and TRBJ2-1): KAGVTQTPRYLIKTRGQQVTLSCSPISGHRSVSWYQQTPGQGLQFLFEYFSETQRNKGNFPGRFSGRQFSNSRSEMNVSTLELGDSALYLCASSLAGSGRAVDEQFFGPGTRLTVL.

This chain links TRBV6-5 with TRBJ1-2, with 8 nucleotides matching TRBD1. The CDR3 extends over 14 amino acids. V was clipped by 4 bases and J by 4 bases; unmatched bases: 5. Germline V CDR1 and CDR2: MNHEY, SVGAGI. The CDR3 sequence: CASSSTGAAYGYTF. As DNA, the CDR3 is TGTGCCAGCAGTTCGACAGGGGCGGCCTATGGCTACACCTTC.

The rearrangement joins TRBV7-2 to TRBJ2-2, with TRBD2 matching 7 bases. The CDR3 spans 16 residues. V shed 5 bases and J 4 bases; nucleotides not matched to a gene: 10. CDR1 and CDR2 from the germline V gene are SGHTA and FQGNSA. The CDR3 coding sequence is TGTGCCAGCAGCGAACATACTAGCGTCAGCACCGGGGAGCTGTTTTTT. This codes for CASSEHTSVSTGELFF.

This chain uses TRBV6-5 with TRBJ1-6, with D possibly TRBD1 on 5 matching bases. Deletions cut 2 bases from V and 8 bases from J, with 10 bases between. CDR3 length equals 14 residues. The germline V gene has CDR1 MNHEY and CDR2 SVGAGI. The CDR3 DNA follows: TGTGCCAGCAGTTACGATCCCAGGGATTCACCCCTCCACTTT. Translated, it gives CASSYDPRDSPLHF.

CDR3 protein: CASSIGGSGTGVSTNEKLFF. The DNA of the CDR3 is TGTGCCAGTAGTATAGGAGGATCGGGGACAGGTGTTTCAACTAATGAAAAACTGTTTTTT. The chain carries TRBV19 and TRBJ1-4, with TRBD1 identical over 8 bases. V gave up 1 base and J gave up 0 bases; unmatched junction bases: 13. This CDR3 contains 20 residues. The germline CDR1 and CDR2 sequences are LNHDA and SQIVND (reference sequence). Combining the CDR3 with reference TRBV19 and TRBJ1-4 gives the whole variable domain DGGITQSPKYLFRKEGQNVTLSCEQNLNHDAMYWYRQDPGQGLRLIYYSQIVNDFQKGDIAEGYSVSREKKESFPLTVTSAQKNPTAFYLCASSIGGSGTGVSTNEKLFFGSGTQLSVL.

V usage is TRBV19 and J usage is TRBJ2-7; tentative D call: TRBD1 (6 bases). The CDR3 loop spans 15 amino acids. Germline loops: CDR1 LNHDA, CDR2 SQIVND (reference sequence). With 0 bases removed from V and 2 bases from J, the gap between germline ends came to 11 bases. The CDR3 sequence: CASSIDSRGTYEQYF. Here the CDR3 DNA reads TGTGCCAGTAGTATAGACTCTAGGGGGACCTACGAGCAGTACTTC. Drawing the rest from reference TRBV19 and TRBJ2-7, the complete variable domain is DGGITQSPKYLFRKEGQNVTLSCEQNLNHDAMYWYRQDPGQGLRLIYYSQIVNDFQKGDIAEGYSVSREKKESFPLTVTSAQKNPTAFYLCASSIDSRGTYEQYFGPGTRLTVT.

CDR3 in amino acids: CASSERRQGASETQYF. The CDR3 DNA reads as TGTGCCAGCAGTGAACGAAGACAGGGGGCAAGTGAGACCCAGTACTTC. The V gene is TRBV6-1, the J gene TRBJ2-5; 10 positions agree with TRBD1. The CDR3 covers 16 residues. Unmatched junction bases numbered 8, after V lost 2 bases and J lost 5 bases. Germline V gene lookup returns CDR1 MNHNS and CDR2 SASEGT.

The rearrangement uses TRBV19 and TRBJ1-2, with TRBD1 matching over 10 bases. Looked up from germline, CDR1 is LNHDA and CDR2 is SQIVND (reference sequence). This CDR3 is 14 amino acids long. V shed 3 bases and J 6 bases; nucleotides not matched to a gene: 4. The CDR3 coding sequence is TGTGCCAGTAGTATTGGGACAGGGGACCATGGCTACACCTTC. It encodes CASSIGTGDHGYTF.

This clone was observed at least ten times. V gene TRBV6-5 combines with J gene TRBJ2-5, with D tentatively TRBD1 (6 bases). V dropped 7 bases and J dropped 1 base, with 16 bases sitting between them. The CDR3 runs 15 residues. Looked up from germline, CDR1 is MNHEY and CDR2 is SVGAGI. CDR3 sequence reads: CASNSPGHPQETQYF. The CDR3 DNA reads as TGTGCCAGCAACTCACCGGGACACCCCCAAGAGACCCAGTACTTC.

On this clone itself: At the DNA level, this CDR3 is encoded by other sequences in the same sample as well. V and J are TRBV5-1 and TRBJ1-1, with 8 bases that match TRBD1. Unmatched junction bases numbered 0, after V lost 1 base and J lost 1 base. The CDR3 is 14 residues long. CDR1 SGHRS and CDR2 YFSETQ come from the germline V gene. CDR3 sequence reads: CASSLTGGNTEAFF. The CDR3 bases are TGCGCCAGCAGCTTGACAGGGGGGAACACTGAAGCTTTCTTT.

The chain links TRBV11-3 to TRBJ2-4; possible D gene TRBD1, 7 bases. Germline V gene data show CDR1 as SGHNT and CDR2 as YENEEA. This CDR3 contains 15 residues. V was pared by 5 bases and J by 5 bases, with 16 bases between. In nucleotides, the CDR3 is TGTGCCAGCAGCCCCGGAGGGACAGCGGAAAACATTCAGTACTTC. It yields the protein CASSPGGTAENIQYF.

The chain recombines TRBV18 with TRBJ1-5, with 7 bases fitting TRBD1. CDR3 length: 14 residues. The V and J ends lost 4 bases and 3 bases, in that order; junction bases with no gene match: 3. Germline V CDR1 and CDR2: KGHSH, LQKENI. The CDR3 region is CASSRQGNNQPQHF. DNA of the CDR3: TGTGCCAGCTCACGACAGGGCAACAATCAGCCCCAGCATTTT. The complete variable domain, with remaining parts taken from reference TRBV18 and TRBJ1-5, reads NAGVMQNPRHLVRRRGQEARLRCSPMKGHSHVYWYRQLPEEGLKFMVYLQKENIIDESGMPKERFSAEFPKEGPSILRIQQVVRGDSAAYFCASSRQGNNQPQHFGDGTRLSIL.

The chain employs TRBV10-2 and TRBJ2-3, with 7 bases identical to TRBD2. The V gene's germline CDR1 is WSHSY and CDR2 SAAADI. CDR3 length: 15 amino acids. Trimming took 2 bases from V and 2 from J; bases not matched to a gene: 4. This CDR3 reads CASSEQRGNTDTQYF. The DNA of the CDR3 is TGCGCCAGCAGTGAGCAGCGGGGCAACACAGATACGCAGTATTTT.

This clone came up many times. The CDR3 region has the DNA TGCGCCAGCAGCCAGTTTAACAGGGAGCGGCAGTACTTC. This encodes CASSQFNRERQYF. This chain uses TRBV4-1 with TRBJ2-7, with D tentatively TRBD1 (6 bases). The germline V gene has CDR1 MGHRA and CDR2 YSYEKL. This CDR3 region has 13 residues. V gave up 3 bases and J gave up 9 bases, with 15 bases separating them.

The chain links TRBV5-4 to TRBJ2-4; D possibly corresponds to TRBD2 (8 bases). The V end lost 4 bases, the J end lost 1 base, and 15 bases lay between the germline ends. CDR3 size: 16 residues. CDR1 SGHNT and CDR2 YYREEE come from the germline V gene (reference sequence). CDR3 coding DNA: TGTGCCAGCAGCCAAGGGGGCGGGAGGGCCAAAAACATTCAGTACTTC. Encoded protein: CASSQGGGRAKNIQYF.